The present TCR beta chain was sequenced within a study of blood T cell repertoires in COVID-19. For the study at large: COVID-19 samples, acute and convalescent, were from the United States, Italy and Spain.

V trimming: 6 bases; J trimming: 2 bases; junction bases outside the gene matches: 6. Germline lookup yields CDR1 SNHLY and CDR2 FYNNEI. This CDR3 spans 14 amino acids. Clones were read by immunoSEQ multiplex PCR, and TCRdb kept only the in-frame ones, dropping some. Counted here are roughly 88,000 clones, around nine tenths occurring once; the ten biggest clones make up 3% to 4%. This sequence joins TRBV2 and TRBJ2-5, with TRBD1 matching over 7 bases. Sequenced material: peripheral blood. This clonotype was sampled from a woman aged 45-59 years in a cohort sampled during active COVID-19. The chain's CDR3 is CASREQGLQETQYF. The CDR3 nucleotides are TGTGCCAGCAGGGAACAGGGGCTACAAGAGACCCAGTACTTC.